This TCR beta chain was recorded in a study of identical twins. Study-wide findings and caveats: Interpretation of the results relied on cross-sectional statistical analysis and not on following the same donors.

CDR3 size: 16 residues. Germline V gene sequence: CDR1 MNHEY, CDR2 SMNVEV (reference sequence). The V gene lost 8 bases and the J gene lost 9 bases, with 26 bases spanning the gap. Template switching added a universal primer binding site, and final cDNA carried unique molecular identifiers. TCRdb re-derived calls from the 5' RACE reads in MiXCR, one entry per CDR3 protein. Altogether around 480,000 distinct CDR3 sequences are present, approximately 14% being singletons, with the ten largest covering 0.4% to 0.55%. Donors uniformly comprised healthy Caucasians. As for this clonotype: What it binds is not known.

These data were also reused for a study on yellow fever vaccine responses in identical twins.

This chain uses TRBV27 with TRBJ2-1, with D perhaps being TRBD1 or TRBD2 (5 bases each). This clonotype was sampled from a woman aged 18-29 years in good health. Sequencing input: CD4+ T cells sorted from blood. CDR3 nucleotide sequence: TGTGCCAGCTTAATGGTCGTGGGAACCGGGGCTGGTGAGCAGTTCTTC. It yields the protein CASLMVVGTGAGEQFF.